This is a list of T cell receptor beta chains from one sample in a study of regulatory T cells in long-lasting Graves disease. TCRdb recomputed calls from the multiplex PCR reads with MiXCR, one row per CDR3 protein. The sample has 400,000 to 500,000 distinct CDR3 sequences; roughly 21% are singletons. Sequences were derived from peripheral blood mononuclear cells (PBMCs), sampled when the disease was refractory, from a patient treated with antithyroid drugs. These receptors all stem from a female donor with Graves disease. Each CDR3 is given with its conserved first and last residue. The order of the fields is V gene, clone size, J gene, D gene, CDR3 protein, CDR3 DNA. The D gene is left open where the match is weak. Clone size is not always given. Where it is, it says once, few, many or a class for expanded clones.

TRBV30,.,TRBJ1-2,.,CAWVALNYGYTF,TGTGCCTGGGTCGCTCTCAACTATGGCTACACCTTC
TRBV7-8,.,TRBJ2-3,TRBD2,CASSLRTSGSVTDTQYF,TGTGCCAGCAGCTTGCGGACTAGCGGGAGTGTGACAGATACGCAGTATTTT
TRBV28,many,TRBJ1-6,.,CATRDPRDSPLHF,TGTGCCACCCGGGATCCACGGGATTCACCCCTCCACTTT
TRBV7-2,few,TRBJ2-2,.,CASTPWLEGAGELFF,TGTGCCAGCACTCCCTGGTTGGAGGGTGCCGGGGAGCTGTTTTTT
TRBV12-3/TRBV12-4,many,TRBJ1-5,TRBD1,CASSLAGRQGGQPQHF,TGTGCCAGCAGTTTAGCAGGTCGACAGGGCGGGCAGCCCCAGCATTTT
TRBV4-3,few,TRBJ2-2,.,CASSQELLVRAGELFF,TGCGCCAGCAGCCAAGAGTTGCTGGTGAGGGCCGGGGAGCTGTTTTTT
TRBV6-2/TRBV6-3,many,TRBJ2-5,.,CASSHGRGSEETQYF,TGTGCCAGCAGCCATGGGCGGGGAAGTGAGGAGACCCAGTACTTC
TRBV24-1,many,TRBJ1-2,TRBD1,CTTLDDRGYGYTF,TGTACCACCTTGGATGACAGGGGATATGGCTACACCTTC
TRBV5-1,many,TRBJ2-7,TRBD1,CASSLPGTGDEQYF,TGCGCCAGCAGCCTACCCGGGACAGGGGACGAGCAGTACTTC
TRBV19,.,TRBJ1-5,.,CASSIDPTSGEPQHF,TGTGCCAGTAGTATAGATCCCACATCGGGCGAGCCCCAGCATTTT
TRBV6-1,few,TRBJ1-1,TRBD1,CASTNRGLNTEAFF,TGTGCCAGCACCAACAGGGGCCTTAACACTGAAGCTTTCTTT
TRBV2,.,TRBJ1-1,TRBD1,CASTRDSTEAFF,TGTGCCAGCACCCGGGACAGCACTGAAGCTTTCTTT
TRBV28,many,TRBJ1-4,.,CASSSGGESEKLFF,TGTGCCAGCAGTTCTGGGGGGGAGAGTGAAAAACTGTTTTTT
TRBV6-1,.,TRBJ1-2,TRBD1,CASSNPRDRGVGYTF,TGTGCCAGCAGTAACCCCCGGGACAGGGGAGTTGGCTACACCTTC
TRBV7-6,few,TRBJ1-5,TRBD1,CASSPFSAEPGQGLYQPQHF,TGTGCCAGCAGCCCCTTTTCCGCAGAGCCGGGACAGGGACTTTATCAGCCCCAGCATTTT
TRBV19,many,TRBJ1-1,TRBD1,CASSPRTGSTEAFF,TGTGCCAGTAGTCCCCGGACAGGTTCCACTGAAGCTTTCTTT
TRBV11-2,many,TRBJ2-5,.,CASSLGGPGVEETQYF,TGTGCCAGCAGCTTAGGGGGGCCGGGGGTCGAAGAGACCCAGTACTTC
TRBV19,.,TRBJ1-4,.,CASTEGGSNGKLFF,TGTGCCAGCACCGAGGGGGGAAGTAATGGAAAACTGTTTTTT
TRBV7-9,.,TRBJ1-2,.,CASSLEAAIYGYTF,TGTGCCAGCAGCTTAGAAGCAGCAATCTATGGCTACACCTTC
TRBV29-1,once,TRBJ1-1,TRBD1,CSVVQGEGEAFF,TGCAGCGTTGTGCAGGGGGAGGGTGAAGCTTTCTTT
TRBV7-2,few,TRBJ1-1,.,CASSPYNNFEAFF,TGTGCCAGCAGCCCGTACAACAATTTTGAAGCTTTCTTT
TRBV28,many,TRBJ1-4,TRBD1,CASSPYPRLLSTRDRTNEKLFF,TGTGCCAGCAGCCCTTACCCCCGATTATTATCTACCCGGGACAGGACTAATGAAAAACTGTTTTTT
TRBV27,.,TRBJ1-6,.,CASSPGLPVNSPLHF,TGTGCCAGCAGTCCCGGCCTCCCCGTAAATTCACCCCTCCACTTT
TRBV2,many,TRBJ1-1,.,CASAGGGDTEAFF,TGTGCCAGCGCGGGGGGAGGGGACACTGAAGCTTTCTTT
TRBV6-2/TRBV6-3,many,TRBJ2-7,TRBD2,CASSYSISGGYEQYF,TGTGCCAGCAGTTACTCGATTAGCGGGGGCTACGAGCAGTACTTC
TRBV7-2,many,TRBJ2-7,.,CASSFISAYEQYF,TGTGCCAGCAGCTTTATTAGCGCCTACGAGCAGTACTTC
TRBV11-2,many,TRBJ2-2,.,CASSLDRVGELFF,TGTGCCAGCAGCTTAGACCGCGTCGGGGAGCTGTTTTTT
TRBV11-3,few,TRBJ1-5,.,CASSASFNQPQHF,TGTGCCAGCAGCGCAAGTTTCAATCAGCCCCAGCATTTT
TRBV5-4,many,TRBJ1-2,.,CASSGAPQVYGYTF,TGTGCCAGCAGCGGGGCCCCACAGGTATATGGCTACACCTTC
TRBV28,many,TRBJ1-6,TRBD1,CASSSPGTGGAPLHF,TGTGCCAGCAGTTCCCCCGGGACAGGGGGGGCACCCCTCCACTTT
TRBV29-1,few,TRBJ1-1,.,CSVASSTEAFF,TGCAGCGTTGCGAGTAGTACTGAAGCTTTCTTT
TRBV20-1,many,TRBJ2-5,TRBD2,CSARGTSGREQETQYF,TGCAGTGCTAGGGGGACTAGCGGGAGGGAACAAGAGACCCAGTACTTC
TRBV20-1,.,TRBJ2-7,.,CSAREGVNEQYF,TGCAGTGCTAGAGAAGGGGTCAACGAGCAGTACTTC
TRBV7-9,many,TRBJ2-5,TRBD2,CASSFGLAGSETQYF,TGTGCCAGCAGCTTCGGACTAGCAGGATCCGAGACCCAGTACTTC
TRBV20-1,.,TRBJ2-5,TRBD2,CSARGALAGEETQYF,TGCAGTGCTAGAGGCGCGCTAGCGGGAGAAGAGACCCAGTACTTC
TRBV7-8,many,TRBJ1-5,.,CASSPEHRAHDQPQHF,TGTGCCAGCAGCCCAGAACACCGGGCCCATGATCAGCCCCAGCATTTT
TRBV19,.,TRBJ1-1,.,CASSIGGLDTEAFF,TGTGCCAGTAGTATAGGAGGGCTCGACACTGAAGCTTTCTTT
TRBV29-1,.,TRBJ1-1,.,CSVWTAALRGTEAFF,TGCAGCGTTTGGACAGCCGCCCTGAGGGGGACTGAAGCTTTCTTT
TRBV30,.,TRBJ2-7,TRBD1,CAWSDPDRGSYEQYF,TGTGCCTGGAGTGATCCGGACAGGGGGAGCTACGAGCAGTACTTC
TRBV18,few,TRBJ2-5,.,CASSPVRGTQETQYF,TGTGCCAGCTCACCTGTGAGGGGGACCCAAGAGACCCAGTACTTC
TRBV7-2,.,TRBJ2-2,TRBD2,CASSLTGGGLLGGTGELFF,TGTGCCAGCAGCTTAACGGGGGGAGGGCTCCTCGGGGGCACCGGGGAGCTGTTTTTT
TRBV7-6,few,TRBJ2-5,.,CASSLRFAETQYF,TGTGCCAGCAGCCTCCGATTTGCGGAGACCCAGTACTTC
TRBV20-1,.,TRBJ1-2,.,CSATDRRYPYGYTF,TGCAGTGCTACAGACAGGAGGTACCCCTATGGCTACACCTTC
TRBV11-1,few,TRBJ2-3,.,CASSLESLFTDTQYF,TGTGCCAGCAGCTTAGAGTCCCTTTTCACAGATACGCAGTATTTT
TRBV7-2,.,TRBJ2-6,.,CASSSTGTGANVLTF,TGTGCCAGCAGCTCTACAGGGACTGGGGCCAACGTCCTGACTTTC